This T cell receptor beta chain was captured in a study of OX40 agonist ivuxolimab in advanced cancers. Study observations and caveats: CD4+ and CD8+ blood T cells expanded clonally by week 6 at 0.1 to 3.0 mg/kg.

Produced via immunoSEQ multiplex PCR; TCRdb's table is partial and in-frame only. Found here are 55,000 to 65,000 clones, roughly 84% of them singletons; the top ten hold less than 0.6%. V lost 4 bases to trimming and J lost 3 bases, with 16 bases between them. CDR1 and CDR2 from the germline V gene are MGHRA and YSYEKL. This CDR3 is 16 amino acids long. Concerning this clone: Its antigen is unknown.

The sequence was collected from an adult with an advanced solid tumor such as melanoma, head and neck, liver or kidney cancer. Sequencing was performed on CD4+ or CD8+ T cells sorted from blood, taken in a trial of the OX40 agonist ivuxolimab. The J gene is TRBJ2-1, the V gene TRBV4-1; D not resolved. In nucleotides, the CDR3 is TGCGCCAGCAGCCCACGGACGACCTCGGGCTACAATGAGCAGTTCTTC. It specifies CASSPRTTSGYNEQFF.